The rows below give T cell receptor beta chains drawn from one sample of a study of blood T cell repertoires in COVID-19. Profiling relied on immunoSEQ multiplex PCR, and the TCRdb table lists in-frame clones only, not all of them. The sample lists hundreds of thousands of clones; 86% were seen once. The sample was PBMCs or T cells enriched from blood (not recorded which). The source of these receptors is a man aged 40-55 years who had recovered from COVID-19. The CDR3 runs from the conserved cysteine through the conserved F or W. The order of the fields is D gene, V gene, clone size, J gene, CDR3 DNA, CDR3 protein. A D gene is named only where the DNA matches it firmly. Size is stated for part of the rows, as once, few or many counts, or as a class when the clone is expanded.

>TRBD1|TRBV4-1|NA|TRBJ2-3
TGCGCCAGCAGCCAGTTCCAGGGGGCCAGCACAGATACGCAGTATTTT
CASSQFQGASTDTQYF
>TRBD2|TRBV6-4|NA|TRBJ2-1
TGTGCCAGCAGTACAATAGCGGGAGGCTACAATGAGCAGTTCTTC
CASSTIAGGYNEQFF
>NA|TRBV5-1|NA|TRBJ1-2
TGCGCCAGCAGCCCCGGGGAGGTGGCGAACTATGGCTACACCTTC
CASSPGEVANYGYTF
>NA|TRBV30|NA|TRBJ1-4
TGTGCCTGGCAACAGGGCCCTAATGAAAAACTGTTTTTT
CAWQQGPNEKLFF
>TRBD1|TRBV7-2|NA|TRBJ1-6
TGTGCCAGCAGCTCACAGGGGGTTAATTCACCCCTCCACTTT
CASSSQGVNSPLHF
>NA|TRBV19|NA|TRBJ1-5
TGTGCCAGTACCGCTCCGGGTAATCAGCCCCAGCATTTT
CASTAPGNQPQHF
>NA|TRBV3-1/TRBV3-2|NA|TRBJ1-6
TGTGCCAGCAGCCGCACGGGGCGGGGGGATTCACCCCTCCACTTT
CASSRTGRGDSPLHF
>NA|TRBV5-4|many|TRBJ2-5
TGTGCCAGCAGCTTGGTTCCCGTGGAGACCCAGTACTTC
CASSLVPVETQYF
>TRBD2|TRBV4-3|few|TRBJ2-5
TGCGCCAGCAGCCAAGGAAGTCTAGCGGGGGTGGTCGTCGGAGAGACCCAGTACTTC
CASSQGSLAGVVVGETQYF
>NA|TRBV18|NA|TRBJ1-1
TGTGCCAGCTCACCCCGCGCCGTGAACACTGAAGCTTTCTTT
CASSPRAVNTEAFF
>TRBD1|TRBV5-4|NA|TRBJ1-6
TGTGCCAGCAGTCGACAGGGGGTCTATAATTCACCCCTCCACTTT
CASSRQGVYNSPLHF
>NA|TRBV6-2/TRBV6-3|NA|TRBJ2-7
TGTGCCAGCAGTTACCCCCAGGGAAAAGACTACGAGCAGTACTTC
CASSYPQGKDYEQYF
>TRBD1|TRBV27|NA|TRBJ2-2
TGTGCCAGCAGTCCCAAAACCGTCCTGAACAGGGGCACCGGGGAGCTGTTTTTT
CASSPKTVLNRGTGELFF
>TRBD1|TRBV18|NA|TRBJ1-1
TGTGCCAGCTCACCAGGACAGGGGACGAGGTACACTGAAGCTTTCTTT
CASSPGQGTRYTEAFF
>TRBD2|TRBV4-1|NA|TRBJ2-7
TGCGCCAGCAGCCAGCTAGCGGGGGGACTAGTATCGAAGGGAGAGCAGTACTTC
CASSQLAGGLVSKGEQYF
>NA|TRBV18|many|TRBJ1-1
TGTGCCAGCTCACCACCGGGTTTAGCTAACACTGAAGCTTTCTTT
CASSPPGLANTEAFF
>TRBD1|TRBV2|NA|TRBJ1-2
TGTGCCAGCAGTGTAGGAGGGGGCCCCTATGGCTACACCTTC
CASSVGGGPYGYTF
>TRBD1|TRBV28|NA|TRBJ1-5
TGTGCCAGCAGTTTGGGACAGGGGTTCCGTCAGCCCCAGCATTTT
CASSLGQGFRQPQHF
>NA|TRBV10-3|NA|TRBJ2-1
TGTGCCATCAGTTTGAACCTAGCCGGGGTAGGCAATGAGCAGTTCTTC
CAISLNLAGVGNEQFF
>TRBD1|TRBV28|once|TRBJ1-3
TGTGCCAGCAGTTCGTATCAGGGGGCTACGGGAAACACCATATATTTT
CASSSYQGATGNTIYF
>TRBD1|TRBV28|NA|TRBJ1-2
TGTGCCAGCAGCCTCGGGACAGGGCCCCTTGGCTACACCTTC
CASSLGTGPLGYTF
>TRBD2|TRBV30|NA|TRBJ2-7
TGTGCCTGGGCTAGCGGATTCTACGAGCAGTACTTC
CAWASGFYEQYF
>NA|TRBV24-1|NA|TRBJ1-6
TGTGCCACCAGTGAATCGGGACTGAAGGATTCACCCCTCCACTTT
CATSESGLKDSPLHF
>NA|TRBV7-9|NA|TRBJ2-7
TGTGCCAGCAGCGGCCTTAAGGGGATCACCCCCTACGAGCAGTACTTC
CASSGLKGITPYEQYF
>NA|TRBV28|NA|TRBJ2-1
TGTGCCAGCACCCTCAGGGCAGGCTCCTACAATGAGCAGTTCTTC
CASTLRAGSYNEQFF
>TRBD1|TRBV5-1|NA|TRBJ2-7
TGCGCCAGCAGCCGATCGGGACAGGGTAGCGACGAGCAGTACTTC
CASSRSGQGSDEQYF
>NA|TRBV2|NA|TRBJ1-6
TGTGCCAGCAGTGAAGAAGGGGCAGGCAATAATTCACCCCTCCACTTT
CASSEEGAGNNSPLHF
>TRBD2|TRBV5-6|once|TRBJ2-1
TGTGCCAGCAGCTTTTCCGGGACTAGCGTCTACAATGAGCAGTTCTTC
CASSFSGTSVYNEQFF
>NA|TRBV30|NA|TRBJ1-6
TGTGCCTGGAGACAGGGTGAAGGATCACCCCTCCACTTT
CAWRQGEGSPLHF
>TRBD2|TRBV19|NA|TRBJ2-1
TGTGCCACCGCGGGGGGCCTTTATTACAATGAGCAGTTCTTC
CATAGGLYYNEQFF
>NA|TRBV10-3|NA|TRBJ2-1
TGTGCCATCAGCCGGGAAACGGGAAATGAGCAGTTCTTC
CAISRETGNEQFF
>TRBD1|TRBV9|NA|TRBJ1-3
TGTGCCAGCAGCGGAGAGACAGGGGGCTCTGGAAACACCATATATTTT
CASSGETGGSGNTIYF
>TRBD2|TRBV29-1|NA|TRBJ2-7
TGCAGCGCCACGGGGCTAGCGGGGGGCTCGTTCGGCGAGCAGTACTTC
CSATGLAGGSFGEQYF
>NA|TRBV19|NA|TRBJ2-3
TGTGCCAGTAGTATAGGTTACAGTACTAGCACAGATACGCAGTATTTT
CASSIGYSTSTDTQYF
>TRBD1|TRBV24-1|NA|TRBJ1-4
TGTGCCACCAGTGATTCCCAGACAGGGCGTGAAAAACTGTTTTTT
CATSDSQTGREKLFF
>TRBD1|TRBV19|NA|TRBJ2-7
TGTGCCAGTAGTTCCGGAGGACAGGGACTCTACGAGCAGTACTTC
CASSSGGQGLYEQYF
>NA|TRBV18|NA|TRBJ2-7
TGTGCCAGCTCAGTTGACAGGTCGGTCCACGAGCAGTACTTC
CASSVDRSVHEQYF
>TRBD1|TRBV3-1/TRBV3-2|NA|TRBJ2-7
TGTGCCAGCAGCCCCCCGACAGGGGTCGAGCAGTACTTC
CASSPPTGVEQYF
>NA|TRBV3-1/TRBV3-2|once|TRBJ2-1
TGTGCCAGCAGCCAGCGGGCCGGGTTCGGTGAGCAGTTCTTC
CASSQRAGFGEQFF
>NA|TRBV18|once|TRBJ2-1
TGTGCCAGCTCACAAGGAGGGGTTGGTTTGAACAATGAGCAGTTCTTC
CASSQGGVGLNNEQFF
>NA|TRBV6-5|NA|TRBJ2-3
TGTGCCAGCGCCTCTATTAAGCGGTCCACAGATACGCAGTATTTT
CASASIKRSTDTQYF
>NA|TRBV7-2|NA|TRBJ1-2
TGTGCCAGCAGCTTAGCTGGGGACAACCGTGGCTACACCTTC
CASSLAGDNRGYTF
>NA|TRBV6-5|NA|TRBJ1-1
TGTGCCAGCAGTTACTTACAGGGAGACACTGAAGCTTTCTTT
CASSYLQGDTEAFF
>NA|TRBV3-1/TRBV3-2|NA|TRBJ1-5
TGTGCCAGCAGCCAAGATACGGGTCAGCCCCAGCATTTT
CASSQDTGQPQHF
>TRBD1|TRBV30|NA|TRBJ2-3
TGTGCCTGTCATAAACAGGGGGTTGGCACAGATACGCAGTATTTT
CACHKQGVGTDTQYF
>TRBD2|TRBV28|few|TRBJ2-7
TGTGCCAGCTGTCCTCTCTCGCTAGCGGGGCTCCAGACCTACGAGCAGTACTTC
CASCPLSLAGLQTYEQYF
>NA|TRBV12-3/TRBV12-4|NA|TRBJ1-2
TGTGCCAGCAGTTTAGGGCAAGGCTACACCTTC
CASSLGQGYTF
>NA|TRBV3-1/TRBV3-2|NA|TRBJ2-1
TGTGCCAGCAGCCCCTATCCCGCGTGGAATGAGCAGTTCTTC
CASSPYPAWNEQFF
>TRBD1|TRBV5-4|NA|TRBJ2-6
TGTGCCAGCAGCTTACGCGCGACAGGGAACCCTGGGGCCAACGTCCTGACTTTC
CASSLRATGNPGANVLTF
>NA|TRBV5-4|NA|TRBJ1-4
TGTGCCAGCAGCTTGGGTTGGGGGGGCACGGAAAAACTGTTTTTT
CASSLGWGGTEKLFF
>NA|TRBV27|NA|TRBJ2-1
TGTGCCAGCAGTTTGAGGCACAATGAGCAGTTCTTC
CASSLRHNEQFF
>TRBD2|TRBV2|few|TRBJ2-3
TGTGCCAGCAGTGACGTTACCGGGACTAGCGGAAGCACGCAGTATTTT
CASSDVTGTSGSTQYF
>TRBD1|TRBV11-2|once|TRBJ2-7
TGTGCCAGCAGGGATCCCGGACAGGGGTCCTACGAGCAGTACTTC
CASRDPGQGSYEQYF
>NA|TRBV9|NA|TRBJ2-6
TGTGCCAGCAGCGCCAGATTGATCTCTGGGGCCAACGTCCTGACTTTC
CASSARLISGANVLTF
>NA|TRBV7-6|NA|TRBJ2-3
TGTGCCAGCAGCTTGTGGCGGGGGCAGGAGGATACGCAGTATTTT
CASSLWRGQEDTQYF
>NA|TRBV7-9|NA|TRBJ2-7
TGTGCCAGCAGCTCAACCTACGAGCAGTACTTC
CASSSTYEQYF
>TRBD2|TRBV7-8|NA|TRBJ2-5
TGTGCCAGCAGCTTAAACGGGAGGGTGATAATAGAGACCCAGTACTTC
CASSLNGRVIIETQYF